Each of the 5 T cell receptor beta chains below was sequenced from the same sample in a study of shared clonotypes between healthy human individuals. TCRdb keeps only in-frame clones here, not all; method: immunoSEQ multiplex PCR. The sample includes about 700,000 clones, roughly 70% of them seen just once. Sequenced input: memory CD4+ T cells sorted from blood. Noted subset: CD45RA-negative fraction. The receptors were sampled from a woman younger than 45 in good health.

This clone was counted a single time. The V and J genes are TRBV28 and TRBJ2-7, with no clear D. The CDR3 totals 11 residues. The V gene lost 7 bases and the J gene lost 4 bases, with 8 bases spanning the gap. Germline V gives CDR1 MDHEN, CDR2 SYDVKM. CDR3 DNA sequence: TGTGCCAGCACTTCCCGGTACGAGCAGTACTTC. Its protein product is CASTSRYEQYF.

The rearrangement joins TRBV18 to TRBJ1-2; weak D call: TRBD1 (6 bases). Germline V gene sequence: CDR1 KGHSH, CDR2 LQKENI. The ends were cut back, 2 bases at V and 7 bases at J, with 23 bases in the middle. This CDR3 contains 17 residues. CDR3 protein: CASSPLDRVEQGRGYTF. The CDR3 DNA reads as TGTGCCAGCTCACCATTGGATAGAGTCGAACAGGGTCGTGGCTACACCTTC.

The rearrangement uses TRBV28 and TRBJ2-7; 7 bases are shared with TRBD2. This CDR3 has 13 residues. Germline lookup yields CDR1 MDHEN and CDR2 SYDVKM. J was trimmed by 6 bases and V by 10 bases; bases with no gene match: 12. CDR3 sequence reads: CANKKAGFGEQYF. CDR3 in DNA: TGTGCCAACAAAAAAGCGGGATTCGGCGAGCAGTACTTC.

A few counts support this clone. This chain connects TRBV6-5 to TRBJ2-7, with unresolved D. V gave up 6 bases and J gave up 6 bases, with 21 bases separating them. The CDR3 totals 15 residues. Germline V gene data show CDR1 as MNHEY and CDR2 as SVGAGI. CDR3 amino acids: CASRSPFIPNSEQYF. DNA for the CDR3: TGTGCCAGCAGATCCCCTTTTATCCCAAACAGCGAGCAGTACTTC.

The chain recombines TRBV4-1 with TRBJ2-3, with 8 bases aligning to TRBD1. From germline, CDR1 is MGHRA and CDR2 YSYEKL. The junction had 7 bases not matched to a gene; V was cut back by 4 bases and J by 4 bases. The CDR3 totals 15 residues. CDR3 nucleotide sequence: TGCGCCAGCAGCCTTGGACAGGGTCAGGCAGATACGCAGTATTTT. Translating it yields CASSLGQGQADTQYF.